Sequencing of this T cell receptor (beta chain) was carried out in a study of T-cell memory formation after mild COVID-19. There are 15 residues in the CDR3. Germline values: CDR1 SGHTA, CDR2 FQGTGA. V trimming: 6 bases; J trimming: 4 bases; junction bases outside the gene matches: 6. TCRdb passed the 5' RACE reads through MiXCR, listing each CDR3 protein once. Seen here are tens of thousands of distinct CDR3 sequences, about 16% observed once, and the top ten hold roughly two fifths. The clonotype comes from a young man who had mild COVID-19 (a few samples of this study predate the infection). Cell type and time point are not known. Sequencing was done on a sample of PBMCs or a T cell subset sorted from them (not recorded which). V gene TRBV7-3 combines with J gene TRBJ2-3, with 11 bases lining up with TRBD2. The CDR3 loop reads CASSNSGGAADTQYF. CDR3 sequence (DNA): TGTGCCAGCAGTAATAGCGGGGGGGCGGCAGATACGCAGTATTTT.